This T cell receptor (beta chain) was recorded in a study of response to subunit inactivated influenza vaccine. Trimming pared 0 bases from V and 1 base from J, leaving 4 bases between. Germline CDR1 reads GTSNPN; CDR2 reads SVGIG (reference sequence). The CDR3 is 12 amino acids. TCRdb reprocessed the RT-PCR reads with MiXCR, giving one entry per CDR3 protein. The sample carries about 620,000 distinct CDR3 sequences, 10% to 12% recorded once. The sample was also linked to a second study, of T cells expressing NK-cell markers. This second study says: With UMIs, 5'RACE template switching was used to make TCR beta cDNA. Researchers got TCR beta repertoires out of sorted CD3+CD56+NKG2C+, CD3+CD56+NKG2C- and CD3+CD56-NKG2C+ T cells. With respect to HCMV, seven of the eight sequenced donors were seropositive, and one was seronegative. Sorting in several experiments was restricted by an anti-gamma-delta TCR antibody to alpha-beta TCR T cells. In 5 or 6 donors, dominant NKG2C+ clonotypes were roughly 1.0-7.0% of CD8+ T cells.

Source: PBMCs from blood, taken on the day of vaccination. The sequence derives from a middle-aged man who received an inactivated influenza vaccine. This chain joins TRBV30 and TRBJ2-7; no firm D call. The CDR3 sequence is CAWSVSSYEQYF. The CDR3, as DNA: TGTGCCTGGAGTGTATCTTCCTACGAGCAGTACTTC.